These 30 T cell receptor beta chains originate from one sample sequenced in a study of vaccination and CD4 T cells after COVID-19. Time point specified: late sampling 161 to 241 days after vaccination in a few convalescent patients. TCRdb passed the PCR reads through MiXCR, listing each CDR3 protein once. This table has 25,000 to 30,000 distinct CDR3 sequences, under 65% appearing once. The sequencing used CD4+ T cells from blood, collected about 7 months after SARS-CoV-2 vaccination. The origin of the receptors is a human donor who had recovered from COVID-19.

This clonotype was observed a few times. The chain couples TRBV6-1 to TRBJ1-5, with unresolved D. The CDR3 is 15 amino acids. V was cut by 6 bases and J by 0 bases, with 12 bases left in between. CDR1 is MNHNS, CDR2 SASEGT, per germline. This chain's CDR3 is CASRFGRNSNQPQHF. The CDR3 DNA reads as TGTGCCAGCAGGTTTGGACGGAATAGCAATCAGCCCCAGCATTTT.

The genes are TRBV20-1 and TRBJ1-5; the match to TRBD1 covers 9 bases. After removal of 6 bases from V and 4 bases from J, the junction contained 4 bases not matched to a gene. CDR3 length equals 13 residues. From germline, CDR1 is DFQATT and CDR2 SNEGSKA (reference sequence). This CDR3 is CSAKGQGNQPQHF. CDR3 bases: TGCAGTGCCAAGGGACAGGGAAATCAGCCCCAGCATTTT.

The chain is built from TRBV20-1 and TRBJ2-5; weak D call: TRBD1 (6 bases). The V gene's germline CDR1 is DFQATT and CDR2 SNEGSKA (reference sequence). V was trimmed by 5 bases and J by 2 bases, leaving 9 bases between them. This CDR3 is 12 amino acids long. The chain's CDR3 is CSAGDNQETQYF. The CDR3 coding sequence is TGCAGTGCTGGGGACAATCAAGAGACCCAGTACTTC.

The V and J genes are TRBV27 and TRBJ2-7, with TRBD2 as a possible D gene (6 bases). The CDR3 covers 14 residues. Germline V gene sequence: CDR1 MNHEY, CDR2 SMNVEV (reference sequence). Deletions cut 0 bases from V and 5 bases from J, with 11 bases between. CDR3 in DNA: TGTGCCAGCAGTTTATCGTGGAGGGGCCACGAGCAGTACTTC. Its translation: CASSLSWRGHEQYF.

The rearrangement joins TRBV10-3 to TRBJ2-1; weak D call: TRBD1 (6 bases). Deletions cut 6 bases from V and 5 bases from J, with 11 bases between. The germline V gene has CDR1 ENHRY and CDR2 SYGVKD. This CDR3 contains 13 residues. The CDR3 reads CAISLQGHNEQFF. CDR3 nucleotides: TGTGCCATCAGCCTACAGGGACACAATGAGCAGTTCTTC.

The chain's CDR3 is CASSLGLAGSTDTQYF. CDR3 nucleotides: TGTGCCAGCAGTCTGGGACTAGCGGGGAGCACAGATACGCAGTATTTT. The chain couples TRBV27 to TRBJ2-3; 13 bases agree with TRBD2. The CDR3 has 16 residues. Germline trimming cut 5 bases from V and 0 bases from J; bases unmatched to any gene: 2. CDR1 is MNHEY and CDR2 is SMNVEV in the germline V gene (reference sequence).

This clonotype was seen a handful of times. The chain is built from TRBV27 and TRBJ2-7; 8 nucleotides agree with TRBD2. V shed 2 bases, J shed 6 bases, and the junction held 9 bases outside the gene matches. This CDR3 region has 15 residues. Germline-derived CDR1 and CDR2 are MNHEY and SMNVEV (reference sequence). The CDR3 here is CASSLNGGALTEQYF. In DNA, the CDR3 is TGTGCCAGCAGTTTAAACGGGGGGGCGCTTACCGAGCAGTACTTC.

The chain joins TRBV29-1 to TRBJ2-5; 8 bases fit TRBD2. The CDR3 extends over 13 amino acids. Germline CDR1 reads SQVTM; CDR2 reads ANQGSEA. With 7 bases clipped from V and 6 bases from J, the junction kept 10 bases outside the gene matches. The CDR3 DNA reads TGCAGCGACCTAAGCGGGAGACTAAAGACCCAGTACTTC. Residues: CSDLSGRLKTQYF.

The rearrangement joins TRBV6-5 to TRBJ2-5; tentatively, D is TRBD1 or TRBD2 (5 bases each). Deletions cut 1 base from V and 7 bases from J, with 16 bases between. The CDR3 is 15 amino acids. Germline CDR1 MNHEY, CDR2 SVGAGI. Here the CDR3 reads CASSYFSARDGTQYF. CDR3 DNA: TGTGCCAGCAGTTACTTCTCGGCTAGGGACGGGACCCAGTACTTC.

This clonotype appeared a single time. CDR3 region: CASSPYRRAGGMDGEQFF. In DNA form, the CDR3 reads TGTGCCAGCAGCCCCTACCGCCGAGCGGGAGGGATGGATGGCGAGCAGTTCTTC. This chain joins TRBV7-9 and TRBJ2-1; 10 nucleotides align to TRBD2. The CDR3 has 18 amino acids. Germline CDR1 SEHNR, CDR2 FQNEAQ (reference sequence). With 5 bases clipped from V and 10 bases from J, the junction kept 20 bases outside the gene matches. Full variable domain (remainder filled in from reference TRBV7-9 and TRBJ2-1): DTGVSQNPRHKITKRGQNVTFRCDPISEHNRLYWYRQTLGQGPEFLTYFQNEAQLEKSRLLSDRFSAERPKGSFSTLEIQRTEQGDSAMYLCASSPYRRAGGMDGEQFFGPGTRLTVL.

This chain connects TRBV20-1 to TRBJ2-7; possibly TRBD1 for D (6 bases). Germline CDR1 reads DFQATT; CDR2 reads SNEGSKA (reference sequence). CDR3 length: 14 residues. V was trimmed by 5 bases and J by 2 bases, leaving 16 bases between them. As DNA, the CDR3 is TGCAGTGCTCCGACGACAGGATTAGCCTACGAGCAGTACTTC. Amino acids: CSAPTTGLAYEQYF.

CDR3 sequence reads: CASSLQPGGETQYF. The CDR3 region has the DNA TGTGCCAGCAGCTTACAACCGGGAGGAGAGACCCAGTACTTC. This sequence joins TRBV7-6 and TRBJ2-5, with TRBD2 matching over 7 bases. The CDR3 runs to 14 residues. The V gene end was trimmed by 2 bases and the J gene end by 4 bases; junction bases not matched to a gene: 4. CDR1 is SGHVS, CDR2 FNYEAQ, per germline.

V is TRBV15 and J is TRBJ2-7, with D perhaps matching TRBD1 (6 bases). This CDR3 spans 14 amino acids. Trimming took 5 bases from V and 2 from J, leaving 13 bases between them. The V gene's germline CDR1 is LNHNV and CDR2 YYDKDF (reference sequence). CDR3 sequence reads: CATSPTGVAYEQYF. The CDR3 DNA reads TGTGCCACCAGCCCGACAGGAGTCGCCTACGAGCAGTACTTC.

This clonotype was seen just once. V gene TRBV20-1 combines with J gene TRBJ2-3; no definite D call. V gave up 0 bases and J gave up 4 bases, with 20 bases separating them. The CDR3 has 17 amino acids. CDR1 is DFQATT, CDR2 SNEGSKA, per germline (reference sequence). DNA of the CDR3: TGCAGTGCTAGAGAGGATGTGGGATTTAGGGTCCCAGATACGCAGTATTTT. Its translation is CSAREDVGFRVPDTQYF.

This clonotype was observed a few times. CDR3 loop: CSAPGLAGYTDTQYF. CDR3 in DNA: TGCAGTGCGCCGGGACTAGCGGGTTACACAGATACGCAGTATTTT. V is TRBV20-1 and J is TRBJ2-3, with 12 bases identical to TRBD2. V shed 6 bases and J 2 bases; nucleotides not matched to a gene: 6. CDR3 length: 15 residues. The V gene's germline CDR1 is DFQATT and CDR2 SNEGSKA (reference sequence).

The chain employs TRBV11-3 and TRBJ2-6, with 7 bases fitting TRBD1. The germline CDR1 and CDR2 sequences are SGHNT and YENEEA. This CDR3 comprises 18 residues. Losses at the gene ends were 4 bases for V and 0 bases for J; bases not matched to a gene: 9. The CDR3 nucleotides read TGTGCCAGCAGCTCGACAGGGTTCCCTTTCTCTGGGGCCAACGTCCTGACTTTC. Translating it yields CASSSTGFPFSGANVLTF.

The gene calls are TRBV28 and TRBJ1-6; TRBD1 aligns across 9 bases. CDR3 length: 15 residues. Trimming removed 2 bases from V and 13 bases from J; junction bases left unmatched: 9. Germline V lookup: CDR1 MDHEN, CDR2 SYDVKM. CDR3 in DNA: TGTGCCAGCAGTTTACGCCGCGGGACAGGGTTTCCCCTCCACTTT. This sequence encodes CASSLRRGTGFPLHF.

This clonotype has only a few counts. The chain is built from TRBV7-6 and TRBJ1-6; D is possibly TRBD1 (6 bases). This CDR3 has 22 residues. Trimming removed 2 bases at V and 7 bases at J, with 33 bases between. Germline V CDR1 and CDR2: SGHVS, FNYEAQ. The CDR3 loop reads CASSLRFDHRALGYVPNSPLHF. The CDR3 DNA reads as TGTGCCAGCAGCTTAAGGTTCGATCACAGGGCTTTGGGGTACGTCCCCAATTCACCCCTCCACTTT.

This rearrangement joins TRBV24-1 to TRBJ2-3, with 8 positions matching TRBD1. The ends lost 1 base at V and 6 bases at J; junction bases unmatched: 5. The germline V gene has CDR1 KGHDR and CDR2 SFDVKD. This CDR3 has 15 amino acids. CDR3 in DNA: TGTGCCACCAGTGATTTCGGGCAGGGGGCTGATACGCAGTATTTT. Its protein product is CATSDFGQGADTQYF.

There are a few counts of this clonotype. V and J are TRBV19 and TRBJ1-5, with D unclear. Germline CDR1 LNHDA, CDR2 SQIVND (reference sequence). The CDR3 length is 13 residues. The V gene lost 2 bases and the J gene lost 6 bases, with 8 bases spanning the gap. The CDR3 sequence: CASSISGVQPQHF. The CDR3, as DNA: TGTGCCAGTAGTATATCCGGGGTTCAGCCCCAGCATTTT.

The chain recombines TRBV28 with TRBJ2-4; D may match TRBD1 or TRBD2 (5 bases each). The V gene's germline CDR1 is MDHEN and CDR2 SYDVKM. There are 15 residues in the CDR3. The V and J ends lost 7 bases and 3 bases respectively, with 16 bases between them. The CDR3 loop reads CASTLGVRDKNIQYF. The CDR3 DNA is TGTGCCAGCACCCTGGGGGTTCGGGACAAAAACATTCAGTACTTC.

The chain uses TRBV7-3 and TRBJ2-1, with 7 bases identical to TRBD2. Germline V gene data show CDR1 as SGHTA and CDR2 as FQGTGA. CDR3 length: 15 residues. The junction had 4 bases not matched to a gene; V was cut back by 2 bases and J by 3 bases. The CDR3 spells CASSLSPSGYNEQFF. The DNA of the CDR3 is TGTGCCAGCAGCTTATCCCCTAGCGGCTACAATGAGCAGTTCTTC.

V gene TRBV7-2 combines with J gene TRBJ2-3, with 10 bases fitting TRBD2. The V and J ends lost 6 bases and 4 bases, in that order; junction bases with no gene match: 4. There are 14 residues in the CDR3. Germline CDR1 reads SGHTA; CDR2 reads FQGNSA. The CDR3 DNA reads TGTGCCAGCAGGCCCGGGACTAGCGCAGATACGCAGTATTTT. This sequence encodes CASRPGTSADTQYF.

This clonotype was observed a few times. J is TRBJ2-5 and V is TRBV6-5; 10 bases are a match to TRBD2. CDR1 is MNHEY and CDR2 is SVGAGI in the germline V gene. V shed 0 bases, J shed 4 bases, and the junction held 11 bases outside the gene matches. This CDR3 has 18 amino acids. The CDR3 is CASSYSSAPSGSLETQYF. The DNA for the CDR3 is TGTGCCAGCAGTTACTCATCCGCCCCTAGCGGGAGTTTAGAGACCCAGTACTTC.

This sequence joins TRBV7-8 and TRBJ2-7, with D possibly TRBD2 on 6 matching bases. The CDR3 length is 14 residues. The V end was cut by 8 bases, the J end by 1 base, with 15 bases between. Germline V CDR1 and CDR2: SGHVS, FQNEAQ. The CDR3 protein is CASRERQTSYEQYF. In DNA form, the CDR3 reads TGTGCCAGCCGGGAGCGCCAAACATCCTACGAGCAGTACTTC.

The chain combines TRBV7-8 with TRBJ2-5; D is undetermined. The CDR3 runs to 14 residues. V was cut by 7 bases and J by 4 bases, with 16 bases left in between. Looked up from germline, CDR1 is SGHVS and CDR2 is FQNEAQ. This CDR3 is CASTPRVTGETQYF. CDR3 in DNA: TGTGCCAGCACCCCCCGGGTGACGGGAGAGACCCAGTACTTC. The variable domain in full, completed from reference TRBV7-8 and TRBJ2-5, reads GAGVSQSPRYKVAKRGQDVALRCDPISGHVSLFWYQQALGQGPEFLTYFQNEAQLDKSGLPSDRFFAERPEGSVSTLKIQRTQQEDSAVYLCASTPRVTGETQYFGPGTRLLVL.

This clonotype occurred a few times. The chain uses TRBV7-6 and TRBJ1-1; D might be TRBD1 (5 bases). Trimming removed 6 bases from V and 1 base from J, with 6 bases in between. Germline V gene lookup returns CDR1 SGHVS and CDR2 FNYEAQ. This CDR3 has 12 amino acids. In nucleotides, the CDR3 is TGTGCCAGCAGGGGGGGGAACACTGAAGCTTTCTTT. This gives the protein CASRGGNTEAFF.

There are a few counts of this clonotype. The chain couples TRBV6-1 to TRBJ1-2, with D possibly matching TRBD1 (6 bases). There are 15 residues in the CDR3. Trimming took 6 bases from V and 8 from J, leaving 22 bases between them. Per germline, CDR1 MNHNS and CDR2 SASEGT. CDR3 in DNA: TGTGCCAGCAGCCCCATGTACGAGATCCAGGGGGGCTACACCTTC. Translating it yields CASSPMYEIQGGYTF.

This sequence joins TRBV20-1 and TRBJ2-5; D uncertain. CDR3 length equals 11 residues. Per germline, CDR1 DFQATT and CDR2 SNEGSKA (reference sequence). Trimming took off 1 base at V and 2 bases at J, with 2 bases between the two ends. The CDR3 DNA reads as TGCAGTGCTAGAGGACAAGAGACCCAGTACTTC. It specifies CSARGQETQYF.

The J gene is TRBJ2-7, the V gene TRBV6-1; 8 nucleotides align to TRBD2. Germline V lookup: CDR1 MNHNS, CDR2 SASEGT. This CDR3 comprises 17 residues. V lost 1 base, J lost 1 base, and 9 bases stayed unmatched. The CDR3 DNA reads TGTGCCAGCAGTGAAGATCGGGGGGGGCGGAGGTCCTACGAGCAGTACTTC. This codes for CASSEDRGGRRSYEQYF.